These T cell receptor beta chains were read from a single sample in a study of Ad26.COV2.S vaccination and SARS-CoV-2 variants. Data came from immunoSEQ multiplex PCR; TCRdb stores just in-frame clones and leaves some out. The sample lists approximately 340,000 clones, about 91% occurring once. This material consisted of peripheral blood, taken after recovery from COVID-19. These receptors all come from a human donor who had recovered from COVID-19. Each CDR3 is given with its conserved first and last residue. D genes are given only for firm matches. Clone size is shown for a subset of rows, as once, few, many or a class of expanded clone.

TRBV7-2	TRBJ2-7	NA	NA	12	CASSLNMGEQYF	TGTGCCAGCAGCTTAAACATGGGCGAGCAGTACTTC
TRBV19	TRBJ1-2	TRBD1	NA	14	CASRRLQGGDGYTF	TGTGCCAGTAGGAGGCTACAGGGGGGAGATGGCTACACCTTC
TRBV5-1	TRBJ1-2	TRBD1	NA	17	CASKVLGTDRANYGYTF	TGCGCCAGCAAAGTTCTCGGAACTGACAGGGCCAACTATGGCTACACCTTC
TRBV25-1	TRBJ1-2	TRBD1	NA	15	CASSDSHGQGNGYTF	TGTGCCAGCAGTGACTCCCACGGACAGGGAAACGGCTACACCTTC
TRBV12-5	TRBJ2-7	NA	NA	13	CASGLAGGNEQYF	TGTGCTAGTGGTTTGGCTGGGGGGAACGAGCAGTACTTC
TRBV6-5	TRBJ2-5	TRBD2	few	13	CASTSTERGTQYF	TGTGCCAGCACCTCGACTGAGCGGGGGACCCAGTACTTC
TRBV9	TRBJ2-5	TRBD1	NA	16	CASSVQGDWGQETQYF	TGTGCCAGCAGCGTGCAGGGGGATTGGGGCCAAGAGACCCAGTACTTC
TRBV19	TRBJ1-2	TRBD1	NA	13	CASSGQGAWGYTF	TGTGCCAGTAGTGGCCAGGGGGCTTGGGGCTACACCTTC
TRBV6-6	TRBJ2-6	NA	once	17	CASSQLSSGSGANVLTF	TGTGCCAGCAGTCAGTTGTCGTCGGGCTCTGGGGCCAACGTCCTGACTTTC
TRBV11-2	TRBJ2-1	TRBD2	NA	15	CASSLVNGGAYEQFF	TGTGCCAGCAGCTTAGTTAACGGGGGGGCCTATGAGCAGTTCTTC
TRBV7-6	TRBJ1-4	NA	once	20	CASSLQASGPRLFVAEKLFF	TGTGCCAGCAGCCTCCAAGCCTCAGGACCTAGGTTGTTTGTAGCTGAAAAACTGTTTTTT
TRBV27	TRBJ2-2	NA	NA	14	CASSPRGRSGELFF	TGTGCCAGCAGTCCCAGGGGTCGGTCCGGGGAGCTGTTTTTT
TRBV12-3/TRBV12-4	TRBJ1-1	NA	NA	12	CASSLIGTEAFF	TGTGCCAGCAGTTTAATAGGCACTGAAGCTTTCTTT
TRBV7-2	TRBJ2-1	TRBD2	NA	17	CASSSPIGLAGFNEQFF	TGTGCCAGCAGCTCTCCCATCGGACTAGCGGGGTTTAATGAGCAGTTCTTC
TRBV3-1/TRBV3-2	TRBJ1-2	NA	NA	12	CASSHTGLGYTF	TGTGCCAGCAGCCATACAGGGTTGGGCTACACCTTC
TRBV19	TRBJ1-4	NA	once	14	CASSRGNGNEKLFF	TGTGCCAGTAGTCGGGGGAATGGTAATGAAAAACTGTTTTTT
TRBV27	TRBJ1-1	NA	NA	13	CASRSIGDKKAFF	TGTGCCAGCAGATCTATAGGGGACAAGAAAGCTTTCTTT
TRBV7-9	TRBJ1-6	NA	NA	16	CASSTRSSSYNSPLHF	TGTGCCAGCAGCACCCGCTCGAGCTCCTATAATTCACCCCTCCACTTT
TRBV7-9	TRBJ1-1	TRBD1	few	16	CASIPIGTGMNTEAFF	TGTGCCAGCATCCCAATCGGGACAGGGATGAACACTGAAGCTTTCTTT
TRBV11-2	TRBJ2-4	NA	NA	19	CASSLRGGVFSLAKNIQYF	TGTGCCAGCAGCTTACGTGGCGGGGTCTTTTCTCTGGCCAAAAACATTCAGTACTTC
TRBV9	TRBJ1-2	NA	NA	18	CASSPGSSRLVLAYGYTF	TGTGCCAGCAGCCCTGGGAGTTCGAGGCTAGTTCTAGCCTATGGCTACACCTTC
TRBV10-2	TRBJ1-5	TRBD1	NA	15	CASSEGTGGHQPQHF	TGCGCCAGCAGTGAAGGGACAGGGGGGCATCAGCCCCAGCATTTT
TRBV29-1	TRBJ2-1	NA	NA	14	CSAVGAGVYNEQFF	TGCAGCGCTGTGGGTGCAGGCGTATACAATGAGCAGTTCTTC
TRBV7-3	TRBJ2-1	NA	once	13	CASSLKRDNEQFF	TGTGCCAGCAGCCTTAAACGCGACAATGAGCAGTTCTTC
TRBV7-9	TRBJ2-3	NA	NA	16	CASGKQGGAPTDTQYF	TGTGCCAGCGGAAAGCAGGGGGGGGCCCCCACAGATACGCAGTATTTT
TRBV9	TRBJ2-5	NA	once	16	CASSVGRGSRQETQYF	TGTGCCAGCAGCGTAGGGAGGGGGTCCCGCCAAGAGACCCAGTACTTC
TRBV7-9	TRBJ2-3	NA	NA	11	CAQPFGETQYF	TGTGCCCAACCGTTCGGGGAGACGCAGTATTTT
TRBV7-9	TRBJ2-7	TRBD1	once	13	CASSFLTGVEQYF	TGTGCCAGCAGCTTCCTTACAGGGGTCGAGCAGTACTTC
TRBV5-8	TRBJ1-2	NA	once	14	CASSFQGTNYGYTF	TGTGCCAGCAGCTTTCAGGGAACTAACTATGGCTACACCTTC
TRBV19	TRBJ2-7	NA	NA	12	CASSPGFHEQYF	TGTGCCAGTAGTCCGGGCTTCCACGAGCAGTACTTC
TRBV2	TRBJ1-2	TRBD1	NA	15	CAGRSGTGTNYGYTF	TGTGCCGGACGTTCCGGGACAGGCACTAACTATGGCTACACCTTC
TRBV10-1	TRBJ1-4	NA	NA	15	CASRGVQGRNEKLFF	TGCGCCAGCAGGGGAGTGCAGGGGCGTAATGAAAAACTGTTTTTT
TRBV9	TRBJ2-7	NA	NA	14	CASSTGLGAYEQYF	TGTGCCAGCAGCACAGGCTTAGGTGCCTACGAGCAGTACTTC
TRBV7-9	TRBJ2-7	TRBD1	NA	15	CASSLEPGGGYEQYF	TGTGCCAGCAGCTTAGAGCCAGGGGGTGGCTACGAGCAGTACTTC
TRBV4-3	TRBJ2-4	TRBD2	NA	17	CASSQDLRGGLTNIQYF	TGCGCCAGCAGCCAAGATCTGCGGGGGGGCCTTACGAACATTCAGTACTTC
TRBV7-9	TRBJ2-7	TRBD1	NA	16	CASSEVWNRGLSEQYF	TGTGCCAGCAGCGAGGTATGGAACAGGGGGCTCTCCGAGCAGTACTTC
TRBV19	TRBJ2-2	TRBD2	NA	15	CASSIASGGTGELFF	TGTGCCAGTAGTATAGCTAGCGGTGGTACCGGGGAGCTGTTTTTT
TRBV18	TRBJ1-6	NA	NA	17	CASSLIRDSSQRPPLHF	TGTGCCAGCTCCCTCATCCGGGACTCCTCTCAGAGGCCACCCCTCCACTTT
TRBV7-8	TRBJ1-3	NA	NA	14	CASSGQGSGNTIYF	TGTGCCAGTTCCGGGCAGGGTTCTGGAAACACCATATATTTT
TRBV9	TRBJ1-6	NA	NA	16	CASSVNVEADNSPLHF	TGTGCCAGCAGCGTAAACGTCGAGGCAGACAATTCACCCCTCCACTTT
TRBV20-1	TRBJ2-7	NA	NA	11	CSAGTSYEQYF	TGCAGTGCTGGGACTTCCTACGAGCAGTACTTC
TRBV21-1	TRBJ1-2	NA	NA	12	CASSKGNYGYTF	TGTGCCAGCAGCAAAGGGAACTATGGCTACACCTTC
TRBV28	TRBJ1-5	NA	NA	15	CASSHRLGPNQPQHF	TGTGCCAGCAGCCACCGTTTGGGTCCTAATCAGCCCCAGCATTTT
TRBV6-4	TRBJ2-3	TRBD1	NA	14	CASSEQGGADTQYF	TGTGCCAGCAGTGAACAGGGGGGAGCAGATACGCAGTATTTT
TRBV5-1	TRBJ2-1	NA	once	15	CASSPGPGAYNEQFF	TGCGCCAGCAGCCCGGGGCCGGGGGCGTATAATGAGCAGTTCTTC
TRBV9	TRBJ2-2	TRBD2	NA	17	CASSVVGLAGGTGELFF	TGTGCCAGCAGCGTAGTGGGACTAGCGGGGGGCACCGGGGAGCTGTTTTTT
TRBV7-9	TRBJ1-2	NA	NA	14	CASSLRRGAYGYTF	TGTGCCAGCAGCTTACGACGGGGTGCCTATGGCTACACCTTC
TRBV13	TRBJ2-7	NA	NA	16	CASSRVGGVNIYEQYF	TGTGCCAGCAGCCGAGTGGGCGGTGTCAATATCTACGAGCAGTACTTC
TRBV20-1	TRBJ1-1	TRBD1	NA	12	CSASPRGAEAFF	TGCAGTGCTAGTCCCAGGGGGGCTGAAGCTTTCTTT
TRBV14	TRBJ1-2	TRBD1	NA	15	CASSQDGRTGVSYTF	TGTGCCAGCAGCCAAGACGGCCGGACAGGGGTTAGCTACACCTTC
TRBV11-2	TRBJ2-1	NA	NA	15	CASSLGVGLYNEQFF	TGTGCCAGCAGCTTAGGGGTCGGCCTTTACAATGAGCAGTTCTTC
TRBV7-8	TRBJ2-7	NA	NA	12	CASSLGAYEQYF	TGTGCCAGCAGCTTGGGGGCCTACGAGCAGTACTTC
TRBV10-1	TRBJ2-7	TRBD2	NA	14	CASSPRGLGYEQYF	TGCGCCAGCAGTCCCCGAGGACTAGGGTACGAGCAGTACTTC
TRBV2	TRBJ2-7	NA	NA	14	CASSEARGGFEQYF	TGTGCCAGCAGTGAAGCCAGGGGGGGATTCGAGCAGTACTTC
TRBV6-5	TRBJ2-7	NA	NA	11	CASSRIYEQYF	TGTGCCAGCAGCCGCATATACGAGCAGTACTTC
TRBV6-5	TRBJ2-1	NA	NA	13	CASTPGEYNEQFF	TGTGCCAGCACCCCTGGCGAGTACAATGAGCAGTTCTTC
TRBV6-5	TRBJ2-1	TRBD2	NA	16	CASSYSLAGGHQEPFF	TGTGCCAGCAGTTACTCTTTGGCGGGGGGGCATCAGGAACCGTTCTTC
TRBV15	TRBJ2-7	NA	NA	15	CATSRDRGNSYEQYF	TGTGCCACCAGCAGAGATCGTGGCAACTCCTACGAGCAGTACTTC
TRBV5-4	TRBJ2-3	NA	NA	15	CASSPSLALTDTQYF	TGTGCCAGCAGCCCCTCCCTAGCATTAACAGATACGCAGTATTTT
TRBV27	TRBJ2-5	TRBD1	NA	13	CASSSDRDETQYF	TGTGCCAGCAGTTCAGACAGGGACGAGACCCAGTACTTC